Listed below are T cell receptor beta chains from one sample, sequenced in a study of molecular identifiers for immune sequencing clone quantification. MiXCR, applied by TCRdb to the PCR reads, yields one record per CDR3 protein. Of about half a million distinct CDR3 sequences in the sample, about a fifth were seen once. Sequenced input: naive CD8+ T cells from blood, with Jurkat cell RNA spiked in. These receptors were taken from a human donor in good health. Some libraries in this study had Jurkat cell RNA spiked in. Each CDR3 is given without its conserved first and last residue.

CDR3aa	v_gene	j_gene	len
ASSQETSGNHGQY	TRBV14	TRBJ2-7	13
ASSLVGGGTTEAF	TRBV7-2	TRBJ1-1	13
SVVPGPPRGYEQY	TRBV29-1	TRBJ2-7	13
ASSHRGDIEAF	TRBV7-6	TRBJ1-1	11
ASSQDMGAGGNQPQH	TRBV4-3	TRBJ1-5	15
ASSGRGQEINYGYT	TRBV9	TRBJ1-2	14
ASSLLGTSGFLHNEQF	TRBV13	TRBJ2-1	16
SVVGETTEAF	TRBV29-1	TRBJ1-1	10
ACIGGRISYEQY	TRBV6-2/TRBV6-3	TRBJ2-7	12
SARDWMTGELF	TRBV20-1	TRBJ2-2	11
ATSPSGGDDEQY	TRBV24-1	TRBJ2-7	12
ASSQTGTGGVY	TRBV4-2	TRBJ2-7	11
ATSREVADEQF	TRBV15	TRBJ2-1	11
AKRRGIEETQY	TRBV2	TRBJ2-5	11
ASSLVLAGGPLDTQY	TRBV12-3/TRBV12-4	TRBJ2-3	15
ASSPRDYDTDTQY	TRBV12-3/TRBV12-4	TRBJ2-3	13
SARSNQLLGGYRADTQY	TRBV20-1	TRBJ2-3	17
ASDMETGGSQPQH	TRBV7-9	TRBJ1-5	13
ASSIAESALEQY	TRBV19	TRBJ2-7	12
ASSQDRGSTQQQY	TRBV4-3	TRBJ2-5	13
ASSYSGRAYEQY	TRBV7-9	TRBJ2-7	12
ASSVDTGMNTEAF	TRBV9	TRBJ1-1	13
ASSLFYRGGQETQY	TRBV12-3/TRBV12-4	TRBJ2-5	14
ASSLVERGARETQY	TRBV7-8	TRBJ2-5	14
ASSPQDRTNYGYT	TRBV9	TRBJ1-2	13
ASSYLKADTEAF	TRBV6-6	TRBJ1-1	12
ASSVPGQLNTEAF	TRBV5-1	TRBJ1-1	13
ASLAGDEGTQY	TRBV10-2	TRBJ2-3	11
ASRTGLAGVSSYNEQF	TRBV6-2/TRBV6-3	TRBJ2-1	16
SARTSGSPDTQY	TRBV20-1	TRBJ2-3	12
ASSNPWTGNYEQY	TRBV19	TRBJ2-7	13
ASSFSGATNEKLF	TRBV7-2	TRBJ1-4	13
ASTLGGGGTEAF	TRBV12-3/TRBV12-4	TRBJ1-1	12
AWSVSTTMNTEAF	TRBV30	TRBJ1-1	13
ASSPRTHDSGHYGYT	TRBV4-3	TRBJ1-2	15
ASSLVQGGTGELF	TRBV5-4	TRBJ2-2	13
AWAWGPGGNQPQH	TRBV30	TRBJ1-5	13
AISDRSGQNTEAF	TRBV10-3	TRBJ1-1	13
ARLTQGEGYLSYEQY	TRBV19	TRBJ2-7	15
ASSIVAGGQPQH	TRBV19	TRBJ1-5	12
ASSYSRTYGYT	TRBV6-5	TRBJ1-2	11
ASSQRTGGDTGELF	TRBV3-1	TRBJ2-2	14
ASATSGGHTDTQY	TRBV12-3/TRBV12-4	TRBJ2-3	13
SARAGTSEAGELF	TRBV20-1	TRBJ2-2	13